The rows below give T cell receptor beta chains drawn from one sample of a study of blood T cell repertoires in COVID-19. Profiling relied on immunoSEQ multiplex PCR, and the TCRdb table lists in-frame clones only, not all of them. The sample lists around 200,000 clones, under 90% occurring once. The material sequenced was peripheral blood. These TCRs come from a person aged 70 to 85 with COVID-19, enrolled during active disease. CDR3s include the opening cysteine and the closing phenylalanine or tryptophan. The order of the fields is D gene, J gene, clone size, CDR3 length, V gene, CDR3 protein, CDR3 DNA. The D gene is left open where the match is weak. Only some rows state a clone size, as once, few, many or a class for expanded clones.

>-|TRBJ1-4|once|14|TRBV18
CASSPETWAEKLFF
TGTGCCAGCTCACCCGAAACTTGGGCTGAAAAACTGTTTTTT
>TRBD2|TRBJ2-1|-|20|TRBV10-1
CASSEPLAGGPTGSYNEQFF
TGCGCCAGCAGTGAGCCACTAGCGGGAGGGCCGACCGGCTCCTACAATGAGCAGTTCTTC
>-|TRBJ2-2|-|13|TRBV12-3/TRBV12-4
CASSLSVAGELFF
TGTGCCAGCAGTTTATCGGTAGCCGGGGAGCTGTTTTTT
>-|TRBJ2-7|-|15|TRBV5-1
CASSLSSASLGRYYF
TGCGCCAGCAGCTTGAGTAGTGCAAGTCTGGGGCGGTACTACTTC
>-|TRBJ2-7|-|14|TRBV28
CASRSTGENYEQYF
TGTGCCAGCAGGTCGACAGGAGAAAACTACGAGCAGTACTTC
>TRBD1|TRBJ2-1|-|15|TRBV11-3
CASSKAGTGSNEQFF
TGTGCCAGCAGCAAAGCCGGGACAGGGTCCAATGAGCAGTTCTTC
>-|TRBJ1-4|-|14|TRBV6-6
CASRIGGVGEKLFF
TGTGCCAGCCGTATTGGAGGGGTCGGTGAAAAACTGTTTTTT
>-|TRBJ2-6|-|13|TRBV5-8
CASRLSGANVLTF
TGTGCCAGCAGGCTATCTGGGGCCAACGTCCTGACTTTC
>-|TRBJ2-1|-|14|TRBV12-5
CASGLGLQGNEQFF
TGTGCTAGTGGTTTGGGATTACAGGGCAATGAGCAGTTCTTC
>-|TRBJ1-3|-|18|TRBV19
CASSSRPHSTGSGNTIYF
TGTGCCAGTAGTTCGCGACCCCACTCGACAGGCTCTGGAAACACCATATATTTT
>-|TRBJ1-3|-|13|TRBV12-3/TRBV12-4
CASSLSRFGTIYF
TGTGCCAGCAGTTTGTCGCGGTTCGGCACCATATATTTT
>TRBD2|TRBJ2-2|-|15|TRBV28
CASSPPSGGTGELFF
TGTGCCAGCAGCCCTCCTAGCGGAGGGACCGGGGAGCTGTTTTTT
>TRBD1|TRBJ1-1|once|16|TRBV5-6
CASSWVGGTGGTEAFF
TGTGCCAGCAGCTGGGTGGGTGGGACAGGTGGGACTGAAGCTTTCTTT
>-|TRBJ2-7|-|16|TRBV2
CASSEGNGVVLVEQYF
TGTGCCAGCAGTGAAGGGAACGGGGTGGTTCTCGTAGAGCAGTACTTC
>-|TRBJ1-2|-|13|TRBV29-1
CSVRDPKGYGYTF
TGCAGCGTCAGGGATCCCAAGGGCTATGGCTACACCTTC
>-|TRBJ2-2|-|14|TRBV21-1
CARKRQDRAGELFF
TGTGCCAGGAAAAGACAGGATCGGGCCGGGGAGCTGTTTTTT
>TRBD2|TRBJ2-7|-|14|TRBV5-1
CASSLRLAGTEQYF
TGCGCCAGCAGCTTGAGGCTAGCGGGCACCGAGCAGTACTTC
>-|TRBJ2-1|-|15|TRBV7-2
CASSLGFGSYNEQFF
TGTGCCAGCAGCTTAGGATTCGGGTCCTACAATGAGCAGTTCTTC
>TRBD2|TRBJ2-7|-|17|TRBV27
CASSLLSSGRPHYEQYF
TGTGCCAGCAGTTTACTCTCTAGCGGGAGGCCCCACTACGAGCAGTACTTC
>TRBD2|TRBJ2-3|-|15|TRBV3-1/TRBV3-2
CASSQHSGGSDTQYF
TGTGCCAGCAGCCAACACAGCGGGGGTTCAGATACGCAGTATTTT
>-|TRBJ1-2|-|14|TRBV6-5
CASSSDRRSWGYTF
TGTGCCAGCAGTTCCGACAGGCGGAGTTGGGGCTACACCTTC
>-|TRBJ2-1|few|15|TRBV6-6
CASRTDWSRYNEQFF
TGTGCCAGCAGGACTGACTGGTCCAGATACAATGAGCAGTTCTTC
>-|TRBJ1-1|-|13|TRBV2
CASSETRGRGAFF
TGTGCCAGCTCCGAGACTCGTGGTCGAGGAGCTTTCTTT
>-|TRBJ1-1|once|13|TRBV28
CASSPAGNTEAFF
TGTGCCAGCAGTCCCGCCGGGAACACTGAAGCTTTCTTT
>TRBD1|TRBJ2-7|-|14|TRBV5-1
CASNWGQGAYEQYF
TGCGCCAGCAACTGGGGCCAGGGGGCCTACGAGCAGTACTTC
>-|TRBJ2-2|-|13|TRBV2
CASSEAGFGELFF
TGTGCCAGCAGTGAAGCGGGCTTCGGGGAGCTGTTTTTT
>-|TRBJ2-5|-|13|TRBV27
CASSLLYQETQYF
TGTGCCAGCAGTCTACTGTACCAAGAGACCCAGTACTTC
>-|TRBJ1-2|-|21|TRBV5-1
CASSQMTRPDRTGGKEDGYTF
TGCGCCAGCAGCCAAATGACGCGACCCGACAGGACGGGGGGTAAGGAGGATGGCTACACCTTC
>-|TRBJ1-1|-|14|TRBV6-5
CASSQQGGITEAFF
TGTGCCAGCAGCCAACAGGGAGGGATCACTGAAGCTTTCTTT
>TRBD2|TRBJ2-3|-|17|TRBV5-1
CASSLGSGRDRADTQYF
TGCGCCAGCAGCTTGGGTAGCGGGAGGGACCGTGCAGATACGCAGTATTTT
>TRBD1|TRBJ2-1|-|13|TRBV27
CASSLDRANEQFF
TGTGCCAGCAGTTTAGACAGGGCGAATGAGCAGTTCTTC
>TRBD2|TRBJ2-1|-|16|TRBV27
CASSSASGESYNEQFF
TGTGCCAGCAGTAGCGCTAGCGGGGAGTCCTACAATGAGCAGTTCTTC
>-|TRBJ1-5|-|14|TRBV19
CASSIENFRQPQHF
TGTGCCAGTAGTATAGAAAATTTCAGGCAGCCCCAGCATTTT
>-|TRBJ1-5|few|15|TRBV4-1
CASSKADRSNQPQHF
TGCGCCAGCAGCAAAGCAGACAGGAGCAATCAGCCCCAGCATTTT
>TRBD1|TRBJ2-7|-|14|TRBV18
CASSQETGASEQYF
TGTGCCAGCTCACAGGAGACAGGGGCGAGCGAGCAGTACTTC
>-|TRBJ2-1|-|13|TRBV6-1
CASSEADHQGPFF
TGTGCCAGCAGTGAAGCGGATCATCAGGGTCCGTTCTTC
>TRBD2|TRBJ2-3|-|15|TRBV11-2
CASSFERGVWDTQYF
TGTGCCAGCAGCTTCGAGCGGGGGGTTTGGGATACGCAGTATTTT
>-|TRBJ2-1|-|13|TRBV9
CASSGGSGYEQFF
TGTGCCAGCAGCGGAGGGAGCGGTTATGAGCAGTTCTTC
>TRBD2|TRBJ2-1|-|19|TRBV19
CASSYPPSGRASFYNEQFF
TGTGCCAGTAGTTACCCCCCTAGCGGGAGGGCTTCATTCTACAATGAGCAGTTCTTC
>TRBD1|TRBJ1-4|-|16|TRBV2
CASSEAKGQGQEKLFF
TGTGCCAGCAGTGAAGCTAAAGGACAGGGTCAGGAAAAACTGTTTTTT